The rows below give T cell receptor beta chains drawn from one sample of a study of graft-versus-host responses after intestinal transplantation. Libraries were prepared by immunoSEQ multiplex PCR; TCRdb keeps only in-frame clonotypes and omits some of them. The table lists around 16,000 clones, 75% to 90% of them singletons. The sample consisted of PBMCs, taken about 110 days after intestinal transplant. These receptors were taken from a human patient who received an intestinal transplant, so some T cells may come from the graft donor. The CDR3 runs from the conserved cysteine through the conserved F or W. A D gene is named only where the DNA matches it firmly. A clone size is listed for some rows: how often the clone was seen (once, few, many), or a class if it is expanded.

v_gene	len	d_gene	j_gene	abundance	CDR3aa	CDR3nt
TRBV6-4	13	TRBD2	TRBJ2-1	-	CASSGTSDNEQFF	TGTGCCAGCAGTGGGACTAGCGACAATGAGCAGTTCTTC
TRBV19	13	-	TRBJ2-1	-	CASSIGRYNEQFF	TGTGCCAGTAGTATAGGGCGCTACAATGAGCAGTTCTTC
TRBV19	13	-	TRBJ2-7	-	CASSLAYLYEQYF	TGTGCCAGTAGTCTAGCCTACTTATACGAGCAGTACTTC
TRBV7-8	13	-	TRBJ1-5	-	CASSWGLNQPQHF	TGTGCCAGCAGCTGGGGTCTTAATCAGCCCCAGCATTTT
TRBV28	16	-	TRBJ2-1	-	CASSPPSGREGDEQFF	TGTGCCAGCAGTCCTCCTTCCGGTCGCGAAGGGGATGAGCAGTTCTTC
TRBV4-2	11	-	TRBJ1-1	-	CASSQGPEAFF	TGTGCCAGCAGCCAAGGCCCTGAAGCTTTCTTT
TRBV7-6	15	TRBD1	TRBJ1-1	-	CASSPIPGQGTEAFF	TGTGCCAGCAGCCCTATTCCGGGACAGGGGACTGAAGCTTTCTTT
TRBV10-3	14	-	TRBJ1-1	-	CAISDERQNTEAFF	TGTGCCATCAGTGATGAACGGCAAAACACTGAAGCTTTCTTT
TRBV7-6	15	TRBD2	TRBJ2-5	-	CASSLEAGGPGEQYF	TGTGCCAGCAGCTTAGAGGCGGGAGGCCCTGGGGAGCAGTACTTC
TRBV6-9	18	TRBD2	TRBJ2-5	-	CASSMPGLAGGGQETQYF	TGTGCCAGCAGTATGCCGGGACTAGCGGGAGGGGGTCAAGAGACCCAGTACTTC
TRBV18	12	-	TRBJ2-2	-	CASSLNTGELFF	TGTGCCAGCTCACTCAACACCGGGGAGCTGTTTTTT
TRBV7-9	13	-	TRBJ2-7	-	CASSSPSGDEQYF	TGTGCCAGCAGCTCCCCCTCGGGCGACGAGCAGTACTTC
TRBV19	15	-	TRBJ1-1	-	CASSNADGLNTEAFF	TGTGCCAGTAGTAATGCGGACGGACTGAACACTGAAGCTTTCTTT
TRBV28	15	-	TRBJ1-2	once	CASSNPGTFLYGYTF	TGTGCCAGCAGCAACCCAGGGACGTTCCTTTATGGCTACACCTTC
TRBV11-2	14	-	TRBJ1-2	-	CASSQDAGRYGYTF	TGCGCCAGCAGCCAAGATGCCGGGAGGTATGGCTACACCTTC
TRBV19	14	-	TRBJ1-3	-	CASSMAGAGNTIYF	TGTGCCAGTAGTATGGCAGGGGCTGGAAACACCATATATTTT
TRBV5-1	14	-	TRBJ2-5	-	CASTNAGVGETQYF	TGCGCCAGCACAAACGCAGGGGTCGGGGAGACCCAGTACTTC
TRBV9	17	-	TRBJ2-2	once	CASSAISKGGSSGELFF	TGTGCCAGCAGCGCGATTTCTAAAGGGGGGTCTTCCGGGGAGCTGTTTTTT
TRBV28	15	-	TRBJ2-7	-	CASSLLSRHNYEQYF	TGTGCCAGCAGTTTATTGTCCAGGCATAACTACGAGCAGTACTTC
TRBV28	20	TRBD1	TRBJ1-5	-	CASSPPGFPGQGGPNQPQHF	TGTGCCAGCAGTCCCCCCGGGTTCCCGGGACAGGGGGGCCCCAATCAGCCCCAGCATTTT
TRBV5-1	14	-	TRBJ1-1	-	CASSLPGLNTEAFF	TGCGCCAGCAGCTTACCTGGACTGAACACTGAAGCTTTCTTT